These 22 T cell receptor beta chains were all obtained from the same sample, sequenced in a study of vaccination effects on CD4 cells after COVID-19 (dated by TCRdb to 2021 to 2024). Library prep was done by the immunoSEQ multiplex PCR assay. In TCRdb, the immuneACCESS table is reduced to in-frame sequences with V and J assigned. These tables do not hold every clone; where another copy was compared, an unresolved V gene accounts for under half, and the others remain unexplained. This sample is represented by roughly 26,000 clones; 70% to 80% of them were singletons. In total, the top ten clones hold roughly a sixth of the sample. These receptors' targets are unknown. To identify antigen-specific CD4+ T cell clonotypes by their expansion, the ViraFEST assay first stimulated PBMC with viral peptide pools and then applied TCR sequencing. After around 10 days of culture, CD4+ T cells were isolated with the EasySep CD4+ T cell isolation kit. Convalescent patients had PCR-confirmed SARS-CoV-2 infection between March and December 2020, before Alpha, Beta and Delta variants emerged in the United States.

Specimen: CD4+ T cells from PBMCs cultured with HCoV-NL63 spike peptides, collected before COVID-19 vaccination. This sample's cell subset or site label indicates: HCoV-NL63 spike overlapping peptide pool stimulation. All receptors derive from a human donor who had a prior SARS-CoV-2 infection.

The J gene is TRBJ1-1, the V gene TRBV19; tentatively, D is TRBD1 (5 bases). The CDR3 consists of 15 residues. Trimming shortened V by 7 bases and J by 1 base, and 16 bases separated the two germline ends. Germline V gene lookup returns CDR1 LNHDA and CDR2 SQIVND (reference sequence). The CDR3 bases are TGTGCCAGTAAGATCCAAGGGGAAAGGAACACTGAAGCTTTCTTT. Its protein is CASKIQGERNTEAFF.

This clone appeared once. Here the CDR3 DNA reads TGTGCCAGCAGGGCGAGTAGCAATCAGCCCCAGCATTTT. It encodes CASRASSNQPQHF. V gene TRBV7-2 combines with J gene TRBJ1-5; D gene ambiguous. This CDR3 has 13 amino acids. CDR1 and CDR2 from the germline V gene are SGHTA and FQGNSA. V lost 6 bases, J lost 0 bases, and 6 bases lay in between.

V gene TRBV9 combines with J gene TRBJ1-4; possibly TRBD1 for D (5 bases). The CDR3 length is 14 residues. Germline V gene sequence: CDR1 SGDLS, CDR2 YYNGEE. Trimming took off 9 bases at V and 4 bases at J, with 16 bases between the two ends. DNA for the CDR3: TGTGCCACCTCACCCGGGCAGGGTAATGAAAAACTGTTTTTT. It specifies CATSPGQGNEKLFF.

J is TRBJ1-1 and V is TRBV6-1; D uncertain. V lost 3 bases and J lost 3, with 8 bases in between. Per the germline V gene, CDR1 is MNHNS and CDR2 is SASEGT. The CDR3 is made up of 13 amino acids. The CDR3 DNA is TGTGCCAGCAGTGAGTATGGGGACACTGAAGCTTTCTTT. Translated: CASSEYGDTEAFF.

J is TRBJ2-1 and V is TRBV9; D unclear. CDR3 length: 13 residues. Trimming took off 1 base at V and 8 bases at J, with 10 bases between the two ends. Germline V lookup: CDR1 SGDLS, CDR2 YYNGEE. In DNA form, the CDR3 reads TGTGCCAGCAGCGTATCCCCTAGGGATGAGCAGTTCTTC. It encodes CASSVSPRDEQFF.

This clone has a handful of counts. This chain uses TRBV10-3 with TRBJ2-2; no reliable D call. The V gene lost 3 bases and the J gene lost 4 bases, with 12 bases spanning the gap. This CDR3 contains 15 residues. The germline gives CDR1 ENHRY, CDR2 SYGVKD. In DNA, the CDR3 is TGTGCCATCAGTGAAAATCAATTCTCCACCGGGGAGCTGTTTTTT. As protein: CAISENQFSTGELFF.

This chain's CDR3 is CASSSGQGSPHEQYF. The CDR3 DNA reads TGTGCCAGCAGTTCGGGACAGGGTTCCCCTCACGAGCAGTACTTC. The V and J genes are TRBV6-6 and TRBJ2-7, with 9 bases fitting TRBD1. Germline V gives CDR1 MNHNY, CDR2 SVGAGI (reference sequence). Trimming cost V 4 bases and J 5 bases; bases outside gene matches: 9. The CDR3 contains 15 residues.

CDR3 residues: CASRRGQETDTQYF. The CDR3, as DNA: TGCGCCAGCAGGAGGGGCCAGGAAACAGATACGCAGTATTTT. This chain uses TRBV5-1 with TRBJ2-3, with D perhaps given as TRBD1 or TRBD2 (5 bases each). CDR1 SGHRS and CDR2 YFSETQ come from the germline V gene. This CDR3 contains 14 residues. Trimming pared 5 bases from V and 3 bases from J, leaving 13 bases between.

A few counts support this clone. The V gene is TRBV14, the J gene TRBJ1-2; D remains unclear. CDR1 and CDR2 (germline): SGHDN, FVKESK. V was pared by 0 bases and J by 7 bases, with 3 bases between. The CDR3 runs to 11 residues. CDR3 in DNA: TGTGCCAGCAGCCAAGAAGGTGGCTACACCTTC. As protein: CASSQEGGYTF.

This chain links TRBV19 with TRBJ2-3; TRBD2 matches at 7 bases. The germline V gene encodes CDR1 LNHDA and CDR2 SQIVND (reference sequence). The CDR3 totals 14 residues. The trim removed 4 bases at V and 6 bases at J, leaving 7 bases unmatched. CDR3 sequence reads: CASSTGREGDTQYF. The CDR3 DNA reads TGTGCCAGTAGTACGGGGAGGGAGGGGGATACGCAGTATTTT.

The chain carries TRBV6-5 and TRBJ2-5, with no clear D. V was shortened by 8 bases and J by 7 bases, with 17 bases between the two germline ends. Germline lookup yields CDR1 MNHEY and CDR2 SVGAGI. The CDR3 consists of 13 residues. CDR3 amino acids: CASVKSGSWTQYF. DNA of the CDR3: TGTGCCAGCGTTAAATCAGGTTCATGGACCCAGTACTTC.

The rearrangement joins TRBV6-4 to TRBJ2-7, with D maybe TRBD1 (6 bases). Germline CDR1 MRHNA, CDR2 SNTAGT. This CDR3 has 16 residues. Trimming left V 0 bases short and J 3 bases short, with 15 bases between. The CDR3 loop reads CASSDSRQGPYYEQYF. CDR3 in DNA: TGTGCCAGCAGTGACTCCCGTCAGGGGCCATACTACGAGCAGTACTTC.

CDR3 region: CASSLGGAGETQYF. The CDR3 DNA is TGTGCCAGCAGCTTAGGGGGGGCGGGAGAGACCCAGTACTTC. The chain couples TRBV7-3 to TRBJ2-5; possible D gene TRBD2, 7 bases. V lost 2 bases and J 4 bases, leaving 11 bases between the germline ends. The CDR3 totals 14 residues. Germline lookup yields CDR1 SGHTA and CDR2 FQGTGA.

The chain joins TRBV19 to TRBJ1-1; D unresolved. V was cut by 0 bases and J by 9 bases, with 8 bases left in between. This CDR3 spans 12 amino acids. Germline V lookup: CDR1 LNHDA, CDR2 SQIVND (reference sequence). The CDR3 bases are TGTGCCAGTAGTATAGAGGGATCTCAAGCTTTCTTT. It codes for CASSIEGSQAFF.

The CDR3 DNA is TGTGCCAGCAGGGGGCGAGGCCCGGAATTTTACAATGAGCAGTTCTTC. This codes for CASRGRGPEFYNEQFF. This sequence joins TRBV27 and TRBJ2-1; D perhaps matches TRBD1 (5 bases). The CDR3 loop spans 16 amino acids. Germline assignment: CDR1 MNHEY and CDR2 SMNVEV (reference sequence). V lost 6 bases and J 4 bases, leaving 19 bases between the germline ends.

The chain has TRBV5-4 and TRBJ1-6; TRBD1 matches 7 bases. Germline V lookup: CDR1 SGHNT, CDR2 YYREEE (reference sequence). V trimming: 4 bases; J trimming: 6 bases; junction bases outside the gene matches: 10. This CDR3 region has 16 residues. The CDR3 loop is CASSPRGGGGNSPLHF. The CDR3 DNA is TGTGCCAGCAGCCCCCGGGGAGGGGGCGGTAATTCACCCCTCCACTTT.

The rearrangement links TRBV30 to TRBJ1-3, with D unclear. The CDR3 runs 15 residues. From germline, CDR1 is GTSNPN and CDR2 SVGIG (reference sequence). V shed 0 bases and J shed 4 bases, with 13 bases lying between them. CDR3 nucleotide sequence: TGTGCCTGGAGTGTACGTGGCTTAGGGGGAAACACCATATATTTT. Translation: CAWSVRGLGGNTIYF.

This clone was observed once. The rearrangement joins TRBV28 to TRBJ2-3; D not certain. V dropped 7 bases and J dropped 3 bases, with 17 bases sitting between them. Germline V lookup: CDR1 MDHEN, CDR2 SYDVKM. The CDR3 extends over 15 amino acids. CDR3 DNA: TGTGCCAGCATCGACCGACGGCTGAATACAGATACGCAGTATTTT. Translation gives CASIDRRLNTDTQYF.

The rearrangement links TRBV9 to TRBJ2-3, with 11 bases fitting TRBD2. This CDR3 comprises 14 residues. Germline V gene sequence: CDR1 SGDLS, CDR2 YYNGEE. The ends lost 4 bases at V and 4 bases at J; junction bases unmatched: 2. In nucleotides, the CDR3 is TGTGCCAGCAGCACTAGCGGGGGCGCAGATACGCAGTATTTT. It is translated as CASSTSGGADTQYF.

The CDR3 loop reads CAWTTGTGTIQYF. CDR3 sequence (DNA): TGTGCCTGGACAACCGGGACAGGGACTATTCAGTACTTC. The genes are TRBV30 and TRBJ2-4, with 9 bases that match TRBD1. CDR1 is GTSNPN, CDR2 SVGIG, per germline (reference sequence). Trimming removed 4 bases from V and 10 bases from J; junction bases left unmatched: 8. This CDR3 contains 13 residues.

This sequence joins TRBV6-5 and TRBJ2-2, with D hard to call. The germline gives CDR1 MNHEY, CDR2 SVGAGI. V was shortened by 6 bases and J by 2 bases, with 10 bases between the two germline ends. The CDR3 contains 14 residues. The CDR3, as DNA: TGTGCCAGCAGCTTCGCTCAAAACACCGGGGAGCTGTTTTTT. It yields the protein CASSFAQNTGELFF.

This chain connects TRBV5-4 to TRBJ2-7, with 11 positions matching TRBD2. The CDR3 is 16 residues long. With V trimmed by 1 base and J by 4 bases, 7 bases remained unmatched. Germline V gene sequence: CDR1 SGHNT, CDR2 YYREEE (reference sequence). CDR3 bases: TGTGCCAGCAGCTTGAGGCTAGCGGGGGGACTGTACGAGCAGTACTTC. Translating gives CASSLRLAGGLYEQYF.